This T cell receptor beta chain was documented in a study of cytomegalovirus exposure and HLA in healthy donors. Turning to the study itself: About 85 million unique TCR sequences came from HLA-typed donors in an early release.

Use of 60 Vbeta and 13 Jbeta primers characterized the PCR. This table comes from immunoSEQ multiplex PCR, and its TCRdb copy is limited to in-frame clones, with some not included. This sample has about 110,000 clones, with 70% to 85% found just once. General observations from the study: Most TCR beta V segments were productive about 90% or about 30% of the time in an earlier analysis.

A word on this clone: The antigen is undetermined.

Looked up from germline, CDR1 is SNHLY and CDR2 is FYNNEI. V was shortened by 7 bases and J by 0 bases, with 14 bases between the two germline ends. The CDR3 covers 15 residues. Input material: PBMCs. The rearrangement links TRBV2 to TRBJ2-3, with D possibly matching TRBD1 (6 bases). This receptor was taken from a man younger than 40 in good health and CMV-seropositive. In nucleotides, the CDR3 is TGTGCCAGCACCTGGCTTACAGGGAGCACAGATACGCAGTATTTT. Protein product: CASTWLTGSTDTQYF.